The clone carrying this T cell receptor (beta chain) was detected only once. In the original processing: By means of reference gene primer amplification, nucleated cell counts were estimated. The repertoire was sequenced with immunoSEQ multiplex PCR; TCRdb's copy has only in-frame clones and lacks some. D and trimming were read from the DNA, whereas the V and J calls and clone size are those reported in that table. The repertoire holds 50,000 to 60,000 clones, with roughly nine tenths as singletons. The data derive from a study of blood T cell repertoires in COVID-19. Across the study: Researchers got acute and convalescent COVID-19 samples from the United States, Italy and Spain.

CDR3 length: 16 residues. Germline V gene lookup returns CDR1 LGHDT and CDR2 YNNKEL (reference sequence). The V gene lost 2 bases and the J gene lost 6 bases, with 17 bases spanning the gap. The chain couples TRBV3-1 (or the pseudogene TRBV3-2) to TRBJ2-1; D possibly corresponds to TRBD1 (6 bases). This sequence originates from a man aged 40-49 years with acute or convalescent COVID-19. Sequences were obtained from peripheral blood. The CDR3 DNA is TGTGCCAGCAGCCAATGGCTGAGCACAGGGCCCAATGAGCAGTTCTTC. As protein: CASSQWLSTGPNEQFF.